The 5 T cell receptor beta chains given below trace back to one sample, sequenced in a study of identical twins. TCRdb recomputed calls from the 5' RACE reads with MiXCR, one row per CDR3 protein. The table includes about 690,000 distinct CDR3 sequences, 5.5% to 6.5% detected once. Sequencing input: naive T cells sorted from blood. These receptors all come from a man younger than 35 in good health.

This clonotype came up a few times. The chain links TRBV7-9 to TRBJ2-7; TRBD2 is a possible D gene (5 bases). Germline-derived CDR1 and CDR2 are SEHNR and FQNEAQ (reference sequence). This CDR3 spans 14 amino acids. The ends were cut back, 5 bases at V and 1 base at J, with 12 bases in the middle. CDR3 region: CASSQSGLSYEQYV. The CDR3 region has the DNA TGTGCCAGCAGCCAGAGCGGCCTATCCTACGAGCAGTACGTC.

This clonotype was found many times. The chain is built from TRBV29-1 and TRBJ2-1, with D perhaps matching TRBD2 (6 bases). Trimming removed 7 bases at V and 9 bases at J, with 16 bases between. CDR1 is SQVTM and CDR2 is ANQGSEA in the germline V gene. The CDR3 loop spans 12 amino acids. The CDR3 is CSAGGGSGEQFF. The CDR3 DNA follows: TGCAGCGCCGGTGGGGGGTCGGGTGAGCAGTTCTTC.

This clonotype came up many times. J is TRBJ2-7 and V is TRBV29-1; no reliable D call. The V end was cut by 5 bases, the J end by 4 bases, with 6 bases between. CDR1 is SQVTM, CDR2 ANQGSEA, per germline. CDR3 length equals 10 residues. This chain's CDR3 is CSVTTYEQYF. The CDR3 DNA sequence: TGCAGCGTTACTACTTACGAGCAGTACTTC.

This clonotype was counted at least ten times. The rearrangement links TRBV10-2 to TRBJ2-7; no reliable D call. The CDR3 totals 12 residues. V lost 2 bases and J 7 bases, leaving 9 bases between the germline ends. CDR1 and CDR2 (germline): WSHSY, SAAADI. DNA of the CDR3: TGCGCCAGCAGTGAGCCGAACCGGGAGCAGTACGTC. Translated: CASSEPNREQYV.

The chain recombines TRBV20-1 with TRBJ1-5; D gene ambiguous. The germline V and J ends were trimmed by 3 bases and 4 bases, with 25 bases remaining between them. Germline CDR1 DFQATT, CDR2 SNEGSKA (reference sequence). The CDR3 loop spans 18 amino acids. CDR3 amino acids: CSARGIREITVVNQPQHF. The CDR3 bases are TGCAGTGCTAGGGGCATTCGGGAAATCACAGTGGTTAATCAGCCCCAGCATTTT.